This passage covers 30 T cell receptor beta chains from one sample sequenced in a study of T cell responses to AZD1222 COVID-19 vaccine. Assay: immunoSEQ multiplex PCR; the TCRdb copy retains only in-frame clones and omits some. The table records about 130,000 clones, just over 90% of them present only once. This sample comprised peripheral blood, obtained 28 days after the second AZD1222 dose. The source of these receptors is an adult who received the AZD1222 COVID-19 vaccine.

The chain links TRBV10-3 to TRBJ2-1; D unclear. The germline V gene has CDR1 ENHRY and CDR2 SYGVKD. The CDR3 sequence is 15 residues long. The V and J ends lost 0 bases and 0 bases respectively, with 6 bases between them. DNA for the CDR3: TGTGCCATCAGTGAGTCGAGAAGCTCCTACAATGAGCAGTTCTTC. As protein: CAISESRSSYNEQFF.

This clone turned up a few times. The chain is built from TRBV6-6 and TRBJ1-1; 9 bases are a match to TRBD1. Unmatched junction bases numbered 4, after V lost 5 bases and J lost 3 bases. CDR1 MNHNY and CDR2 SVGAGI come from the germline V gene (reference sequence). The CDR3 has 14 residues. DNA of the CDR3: TGTGCCAGCAGTGTCCGGGACAGGGACACTGAAGCTTTCTTT. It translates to CASSVRDRDTEAFF.

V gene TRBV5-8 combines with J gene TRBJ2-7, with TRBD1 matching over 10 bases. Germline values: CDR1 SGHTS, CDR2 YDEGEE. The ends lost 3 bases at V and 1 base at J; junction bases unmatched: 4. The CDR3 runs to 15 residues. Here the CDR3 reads CASSSTGQGSYEQYF. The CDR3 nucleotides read TGTGCCAGCAGCTCTACGGGACAGGGGTCCTACGAGCAGTACTTC. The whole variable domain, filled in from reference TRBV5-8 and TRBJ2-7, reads EAGVTQSPTHLIKTRGQQATLRCSPISGHTSVYWYQQALGLGLQFLLWYDEGEERNRGNFPPRFSGRQFPNYSSELNVNALELEDSALYLCASSSTGQGSYEQYFGPGTRLTVT.

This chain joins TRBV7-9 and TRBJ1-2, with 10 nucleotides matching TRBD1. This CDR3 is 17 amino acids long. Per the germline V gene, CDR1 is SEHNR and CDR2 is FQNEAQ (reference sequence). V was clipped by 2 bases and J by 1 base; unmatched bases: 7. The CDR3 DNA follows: TGTGCCAGCAGCTTATGGACAGGGGGGGCTCTTAACTATGGCTACACCTTC. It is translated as CASSLWTGGALNYGYTF.

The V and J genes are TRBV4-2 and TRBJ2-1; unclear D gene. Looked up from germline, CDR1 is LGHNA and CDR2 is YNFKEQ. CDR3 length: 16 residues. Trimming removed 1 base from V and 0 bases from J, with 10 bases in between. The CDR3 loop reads CASSQGSPGSYNEQFF. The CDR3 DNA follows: TGTGCCAGCAGCCAAGGGTCTCCGGGCTCCTACAATGAGCAGTTCTTC.

The CDR3 reads CASGLVLRQGDYGYTF. The DNA of the CDR3 is TGTGCTAGTGGTTTGGTACTCAGACAGGGGGACTATGGCTACACCTTC. The chain links TRBV12-5 to TRBJ1-2; 9 bases align to TRBD1. Germline V lookup: CDR1 LGHNT, CDR2 FRNRAP. The CDR3 spans 16 residues. V lost 0 bases to trimming and J lost 3 bases; unmatched junction nucleotides: 5.

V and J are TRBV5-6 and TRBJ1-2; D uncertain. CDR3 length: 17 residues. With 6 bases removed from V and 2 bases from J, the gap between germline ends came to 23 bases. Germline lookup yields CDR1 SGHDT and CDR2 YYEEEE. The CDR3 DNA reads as TGTGCCAGCAAGGGTCACGGGCAGACACTACGGAACTATGGCTACACCTTC. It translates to CASKGHGQTLRNYGYTF.

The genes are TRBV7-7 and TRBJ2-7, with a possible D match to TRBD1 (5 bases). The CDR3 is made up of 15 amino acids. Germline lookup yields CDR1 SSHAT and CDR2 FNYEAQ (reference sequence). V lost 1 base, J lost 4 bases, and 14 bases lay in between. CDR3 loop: CASSLDSGHAYEQYF. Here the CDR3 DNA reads TGTGCCAGCAGCTTAGACTCAGGGCACGCTTACGAGCAGTACTTC.

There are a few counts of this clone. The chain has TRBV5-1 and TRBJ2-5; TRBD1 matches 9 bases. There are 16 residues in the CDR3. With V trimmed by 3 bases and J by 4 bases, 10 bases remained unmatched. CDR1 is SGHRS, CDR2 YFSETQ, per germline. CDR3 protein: CASSSRIQGAGETQYF. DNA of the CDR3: TGCGCCAGCAGCTCACGGATACAGGGGGCCGGAGAGACCCAGTACTTC.

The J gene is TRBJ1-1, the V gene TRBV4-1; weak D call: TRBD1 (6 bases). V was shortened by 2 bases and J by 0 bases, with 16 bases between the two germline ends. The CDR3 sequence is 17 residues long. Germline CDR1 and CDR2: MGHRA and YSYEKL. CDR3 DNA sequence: TGCGCCAGCAGCCAACCGTTCGACAGGACATTGAACACTGAAGCTTTCTTT. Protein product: CASSQPFDRTLNTEAFF.

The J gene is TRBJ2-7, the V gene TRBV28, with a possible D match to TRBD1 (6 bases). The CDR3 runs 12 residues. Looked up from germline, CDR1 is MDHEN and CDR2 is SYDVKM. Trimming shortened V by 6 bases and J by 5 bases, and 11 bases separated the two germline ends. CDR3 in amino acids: CASSRRDNEQYF. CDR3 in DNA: TGTGCCAGCAGCCGACGGGACAACGAGCAGTACTTC.

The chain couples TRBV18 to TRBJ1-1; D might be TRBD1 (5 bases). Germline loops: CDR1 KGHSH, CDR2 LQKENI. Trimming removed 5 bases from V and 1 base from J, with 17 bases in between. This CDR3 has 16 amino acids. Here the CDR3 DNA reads TGTGCCAGCTCAGGTCTTTTGACAGAGCGGAACACTGAAGCTTTCTTT. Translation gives CASSGLLTERNTEAFF.

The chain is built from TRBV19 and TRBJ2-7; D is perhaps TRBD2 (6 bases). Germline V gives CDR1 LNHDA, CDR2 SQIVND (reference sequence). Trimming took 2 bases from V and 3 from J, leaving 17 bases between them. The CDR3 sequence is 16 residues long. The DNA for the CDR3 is TGTGCCAGTAGTATAAGTGGGGGGTCGGAGAACTACGAGCAGTACTTC. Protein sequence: CASSISGGSENYEQYF. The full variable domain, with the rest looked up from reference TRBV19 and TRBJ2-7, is DGGITQSPKYLFRKEGQNVTLSCEQNLNHDAMYWYRQDPGQGLRLIYYSQIVNDFQKGDIAEGYSVSREKKESFPLTVTSAQKNPTAFYLCASSISGGSENYEQYFGPGTRLTVT.

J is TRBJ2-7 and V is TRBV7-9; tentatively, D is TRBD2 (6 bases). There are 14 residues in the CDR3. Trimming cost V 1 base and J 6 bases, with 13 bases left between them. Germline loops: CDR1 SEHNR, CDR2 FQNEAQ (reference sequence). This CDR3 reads CASSLVGGEFEQYF. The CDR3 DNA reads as TGTGCCAGCAGCTTAGTAGGCGGGGAATTCGAGCAGTACTTC. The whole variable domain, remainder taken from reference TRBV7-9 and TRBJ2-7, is DTGVSQNPRHKITKRGQNVTFRCDPISEHNRLYWYRQTLGQGPEFLTYFQNEAQLEKSRLLSDRFSAERPKGSFSTLEIQRTEQGDSAMYLCASSLVGGEFEQYFGPGTRLTVT.

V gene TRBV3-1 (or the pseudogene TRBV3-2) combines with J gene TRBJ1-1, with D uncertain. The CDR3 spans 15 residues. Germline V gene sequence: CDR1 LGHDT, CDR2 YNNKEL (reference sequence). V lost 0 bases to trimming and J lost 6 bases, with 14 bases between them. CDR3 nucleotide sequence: TGTGCCAGCAGCCAAGATAGGCGAGGGAATGCTGAAGCTTTCTTT. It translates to CASSQDRRGNAEAFF.

This CDR3 is CANPGAGHGYTF. The DNA of the CDR3 is TGTGCCAACCCAGGTGCGGGTCATGGCTACACCTTC. V and J are TRBV27 and TRBJ1-2; D uncertain. CDR1 MNHEY and CDR2 SMNVEV come from the germline V gene (reference sequence). The V gene lost 10 bases and the J gene lost 6 bases, with 15 bases spanning the gap. The CDR3 has 12 amino acids.

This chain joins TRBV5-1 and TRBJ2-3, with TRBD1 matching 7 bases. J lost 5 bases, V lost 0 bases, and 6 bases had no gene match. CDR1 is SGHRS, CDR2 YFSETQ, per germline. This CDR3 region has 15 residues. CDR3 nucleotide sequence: TGCGCCAGCAGCTTGGTATTAGGGGGCGGAGATACGCAGTATTTT. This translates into CASSLVLGGGDTQYF. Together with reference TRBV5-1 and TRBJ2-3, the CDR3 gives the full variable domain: KAGVTQTPRYLIKTRGQQVTLSCSPISGHRSVSWYQQTPGQGLQFLFEYFSETQRNKGNFPGRFSGRQFSNSRSEMNVSTLELGDSALYLCASSLVLGGGDTQYFGPGTRLTVL.

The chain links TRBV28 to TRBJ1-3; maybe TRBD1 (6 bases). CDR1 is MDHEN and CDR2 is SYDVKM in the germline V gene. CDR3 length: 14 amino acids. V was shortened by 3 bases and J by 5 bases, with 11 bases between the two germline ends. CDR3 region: CASSFGGLRNTIYF. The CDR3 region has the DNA TGTGCCAGCAGTTTCGGGGGGCTTAGAAACACCATATATTTT.

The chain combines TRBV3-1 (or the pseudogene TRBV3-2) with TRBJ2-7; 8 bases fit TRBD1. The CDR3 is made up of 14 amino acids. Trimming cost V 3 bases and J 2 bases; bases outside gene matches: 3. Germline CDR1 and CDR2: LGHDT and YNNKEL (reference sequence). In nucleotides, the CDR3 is TGTGCCAGCAGCCAGACAGGGGTCCCCTACGAGCAGTACTTC. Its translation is CASSQTGVPYEQYF.

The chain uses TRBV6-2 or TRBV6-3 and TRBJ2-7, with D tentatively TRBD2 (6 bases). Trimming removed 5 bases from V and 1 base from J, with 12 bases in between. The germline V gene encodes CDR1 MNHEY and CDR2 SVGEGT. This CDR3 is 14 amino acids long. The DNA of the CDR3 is TGTGCCAGCAGTCGGACTACCTTTTCCTACGAGCAGTACTTC. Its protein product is CASSRTTFSYEQYF.

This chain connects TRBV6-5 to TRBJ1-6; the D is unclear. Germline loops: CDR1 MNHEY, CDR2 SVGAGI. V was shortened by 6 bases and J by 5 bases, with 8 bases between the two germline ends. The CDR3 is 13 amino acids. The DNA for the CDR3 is TGTGCCAGCAGAGGGCAGAATAATTCACCCCTCCACTTT. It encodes CASRGQNNSPLHF.

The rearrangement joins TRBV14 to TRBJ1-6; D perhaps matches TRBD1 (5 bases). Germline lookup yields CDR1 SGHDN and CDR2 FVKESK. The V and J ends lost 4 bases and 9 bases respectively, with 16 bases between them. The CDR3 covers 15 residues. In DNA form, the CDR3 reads TGTGCCAGCAGCCGACAGTCCCTTAGAGGTTCACCCCTCCACTTT. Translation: CASSRQSLRGSPLHF.

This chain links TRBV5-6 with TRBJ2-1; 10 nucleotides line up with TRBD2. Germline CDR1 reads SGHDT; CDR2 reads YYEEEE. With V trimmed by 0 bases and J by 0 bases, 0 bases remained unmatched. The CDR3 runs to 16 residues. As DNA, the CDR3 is TGTGCCAGCAGCTTGGCTAGCGGGGGCTCCTACAATGAGCAGTTCTTC. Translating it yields CASSLASGGSYNEQFF.

CDR3 nucleotide sequence: TGTGCCAGCAGCGTCCATGCCAACACTGAAGCTTTCTTT. It encodes CASSVHANTEAFF. The chain is built from TRBV9 and TRBJ1-1; D uncertain. This CDR3 contains 13 residues. The V end lost 2 bases, the J end lost 2 bases, and 7 bases lay between the germline ends. Germline CDR1 reads SGDLS; CDR2 reads YYNGEE. The whole variable domain, filled in from reference TRBV9 and TRBJ1-1, reads DSGVTQTPKHLITATGQRVTLRCSPRSGDLSVYWYQQSLDQGLQFLIQYYNGEERAKGNILERFSAQQFPDLHSELNLSSLELGDSALYFCASSVHANTEAFFGQGTRLTVV.

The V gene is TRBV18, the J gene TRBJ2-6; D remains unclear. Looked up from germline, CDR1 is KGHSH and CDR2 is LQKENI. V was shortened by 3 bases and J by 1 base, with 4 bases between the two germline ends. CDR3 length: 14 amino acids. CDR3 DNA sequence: TGTGCCAGCTCACCCGGGTCTGGGGCCAACGTCCTGACTTTC. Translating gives CASSPGSGANVLTF.

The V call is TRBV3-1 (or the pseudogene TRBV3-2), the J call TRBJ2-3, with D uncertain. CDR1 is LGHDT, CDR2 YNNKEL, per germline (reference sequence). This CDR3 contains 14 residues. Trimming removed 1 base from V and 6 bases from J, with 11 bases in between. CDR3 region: CASSQVPPSDTQYF. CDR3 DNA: TGTGCCAGCAGCCAAGTCCCCCCCTCTGATACGCAGTATTTT.

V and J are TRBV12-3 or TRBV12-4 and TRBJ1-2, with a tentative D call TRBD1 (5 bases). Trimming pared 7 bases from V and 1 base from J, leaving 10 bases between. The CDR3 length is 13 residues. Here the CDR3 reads CASKTTDNYGYTF. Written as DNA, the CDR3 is TGTGCCAGCAAAACGACAGATAACTATGGCTACACCTTC.

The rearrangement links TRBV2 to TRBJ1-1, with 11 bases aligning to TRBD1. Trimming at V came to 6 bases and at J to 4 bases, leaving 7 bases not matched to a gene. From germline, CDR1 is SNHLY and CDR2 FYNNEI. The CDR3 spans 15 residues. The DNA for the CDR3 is TGTGCCAGCAGAGGACAGGGGGCTGGGGGCACTGAAGCTTTCTTT. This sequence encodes CASRGQGAGGTEAFF.

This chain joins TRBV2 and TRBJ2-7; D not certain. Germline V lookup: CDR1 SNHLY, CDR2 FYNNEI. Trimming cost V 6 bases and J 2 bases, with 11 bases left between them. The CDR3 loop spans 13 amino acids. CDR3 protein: CASRTVQAYEQYF. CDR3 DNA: TGTGCCAGCAGGACCGTCCAGGCCTACGAGCAGTACTTC.

This CDR3 is CASSQEWTAYGYTF. CDR3 nucleotides: TGTGCCAGCAGCCAAGAGTGGACTGCATATGGCTACACCTTC. The chain joins TRBV3-1 (or the pseudogene TRBV3-2) to TRBJ1-2; the D is unclear. Germline V gives CDR1 LGHDT, CDR2 YNNKEL (reference sequence). V was pared by 0 bases and J by 5 bases, with 10 bases between. CDR3 length: 14 residues.